Each of the 8 T cell receptor beta chains below was sequenced from the same sample in a study of beta chain features in type 1 diabetes. Investigators reverse transcribed all isolated RNA, so they sequenced expressed TCRB transcripts. The assay was immunoSEQ multiplex PCR, and TCRdb's table has in-frame clones only and misses some. The table lists about 340,000 clones, around 7.6% of them singletons. The specimen sequenced was central memory CD4+ T cells from blood. The receptors shown here come from a young woman in good health.

The sample holds a few counts of this clone. V gene TRBV7-9 combines with J gene TRBJ2-2; D unclear. Looked up from germline, CDR1 is SEHNR and CDR2 is FQNEAQ (reference sequence). With 2 bases removed from V and 0 bases from J, the gap between germline ends came to 7 bases. The length of the CDR3 is 15 residues. DNA of the CDR3: TGTGCCAGCAGCTTACACTTAACGAACACCGGGGAGCTGTTTTTT. Its protein is CASSLHLTNTGELFF.

The sample holds a few counts of this clone. Within the sample, other DNA sequences also encode this same CDR3. This chain uses TRBV7-3 with TRBJ2-3; D unresolved. From germline, CDR1 is SGHTA and CDR2 FQGTGA. V lost 2 bases, J lost 1 base, and 4 bases lay in between. CDR3 length equals 13 residues. The DNA of the CDR3 is TGTGCCAGCAGCTTATCACGCACAGATACGCAGTATTTT. It codes for CASSLSRTDTQYF.

This clone was seen repeatedly, ten times or more. The rearrangement links TRBV16 to TRBJ1-2, with D uncertain. Trimming removed 5 bases from V and 0 bases from J, with 13 bases in between. Germline V gene lookup returns CDR1 KGHSY and CDR2 FQNENV. The CDR3 runs 15 residues. CDR3 amino acids: CASSSVEVPNYGYTF. The CDR3 DNA is TGTGCCAGCAGCTCGGTAGAGGTTCCTAACTATGGCTACACCTTC.

This clone showed up just a few times. V gene TRBV10-3 combines with J gene TRBJ2-3; 8 bases fit TRBD1. J lost 4 bases, V lost 10 bases, and 7 bases had no gene match. The CDR3 extends over 13 amino acids. Looked up from germline, CDR1 is ENHRY and CDR2 is SYGVKD. The CDR3 region has the DNA TGTGCCACGACAGGGGATCAGGCAGATACGCAGTATTTT. Its translation: CATTGDQADTQYF.

V gene TRBV6-6 combines with J gene TRBJ2-7; 11 bases map to TRBD1. CDR3 length: 15 amino acids. V was pared by 6 bases and J by 3 bases, with 7 bases of the junction left unmatched. Germline lookup yields CDR1 MNHNY and CDR2 SVGAGI (reference sequence). The CDR3: CASSQGQGVSYEQYF. The CDR3, as DNA: TGTGCCAGCAGCCAGGGACAGGGGGTGAGCTACGAGCAGTACTTC.

This rearrangement joins TRBV9 to TRBJ2-7; 13 bases are a match to TRBD2. This CDR3 has 16 amino acids. Germline values: CDR1 SGDLS, CDR2 YYNGEE. The V and J ends lost 0 bases and 7 bases, in that order; junction bases with no gene match: 7. This CDR3 is CASSVGLAGGIGEQYF. Written as DNA, the CDR3 is TGTGCCAGCAGCGTAGGACTAGCGGGAGGAATTGGAGAGCAGTACTTC.

This clone showed up just a few times. The chain carries TRBV4-1 and TRBJ2-5; D might be TRBD2 (6 bases). Germline V gives CDR1 MGHRA, CDR2 YSYEKL. Trimming pared 1 base from V and 6 bases from J, leaving 18 bases between. The CDR3 totals 16 residues. This CDR3 is CASSQGDSEGRQTQYF. DNA of the CDR3: TGCGCCAGCAGCCAAGGAGACAGTGAAGGGAGGCAGACCCAGTACTTC.

This clone has only a few counts. The chain couples TRBV6-1 to TRBJ2-7, with 7 nucleotides matching TRBD2. The CDR3 spans 13 residues. The ends lost 7 bases at V and 3 bases at J; junction bases unmatched: 6. Germline V lookup: CDR1 MNHNS, CDR2 SASEGT. CDR3 amino acids: CASNRAGNYEQYF. The CDR3, as DNA: TGTGCCAGCAATCGAGCGGGAAACTACGAGCAGTACTTC.